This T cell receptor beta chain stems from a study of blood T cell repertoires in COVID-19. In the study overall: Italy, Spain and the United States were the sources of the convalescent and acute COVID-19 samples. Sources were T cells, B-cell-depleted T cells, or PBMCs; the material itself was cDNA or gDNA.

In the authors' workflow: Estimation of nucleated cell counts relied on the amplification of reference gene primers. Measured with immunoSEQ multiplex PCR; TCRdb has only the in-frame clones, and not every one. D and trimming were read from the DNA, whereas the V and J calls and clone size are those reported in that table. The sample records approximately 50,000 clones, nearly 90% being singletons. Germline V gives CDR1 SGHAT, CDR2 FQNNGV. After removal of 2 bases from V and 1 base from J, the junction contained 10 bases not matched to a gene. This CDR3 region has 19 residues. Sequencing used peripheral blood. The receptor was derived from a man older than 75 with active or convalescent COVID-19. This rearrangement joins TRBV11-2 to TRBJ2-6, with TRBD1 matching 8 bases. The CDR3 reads CASSLRGQAVISGANVLTF. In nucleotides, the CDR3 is TGTGCCAGCAGCTTAAGGGGACAGGCCGTTATATCTGGGGCCAACGTCCTGACTTTC. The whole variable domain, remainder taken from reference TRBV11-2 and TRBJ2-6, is EAGVAQSPRYKIIEKRQSVAFWCNPISGHATLYWYQQILGQGPKLLIQFQNNGVVDDSQLPKDRFSAERLKGVDSTLKIQPAKLEDSAVYLCASSLRGQAVISGANVLTFGAGSRLTVL.